The T cell receptor beta chain under discussion was sequenced for a study of blood T cell repertoires in COVID-19. About the study: Spain, Italy and the United States supplied samples that represented acute and convalescent COVID-19.

Participants spanned ages about 18 to 90 years and resided in about two dozen US areas. Categorization into cohorts depended on clinical history that participants reported. Resolution of symptoms, clearance, or two negative PCRs was present in recovered Cohort 3 donors. This clone was seen once. The repertoire was sequenced with immunoSEQ multiplex PCR; TCRdb's copy has only in-frame clones and lacks some. The table has 250,000 to 300,000 clones, about nine tenths seen once. V was clipped by 6 bases and J by 1 base, with 13 bases between them. This CDR3 contains 14 residues. The V gene's germline CDR1 is SGHRS and CDR2 YFSETQ.

This chain links TRBV5-1 with TRBJ2-5; D perhaps matches TRBD2 (5 bases). The sample consisted of PBMCs or T cells enriched from blood (not recorded which). The sequence derives from a woman in her sixties who had recovered from COVID-19. CDR3 residues: CASTKERSQETQYF. The CDR3 bases are TGCGCCAGCACCAAGGAGCGGAGCCAAGAGACCCAGTACTTC. The full variable domain, completed using reference TRBV5-1 and TRBJ2-5, is KAGVTQTPRYLIKTRGQQVTLSCSPISGHRSVSWYQQTPGQGLQFLFEYFSETQRNKGNFPGRFSGRQFSNSRSEMNVSTLELGDSALYLCASTKERSQETQYFGPGTRLLVL.